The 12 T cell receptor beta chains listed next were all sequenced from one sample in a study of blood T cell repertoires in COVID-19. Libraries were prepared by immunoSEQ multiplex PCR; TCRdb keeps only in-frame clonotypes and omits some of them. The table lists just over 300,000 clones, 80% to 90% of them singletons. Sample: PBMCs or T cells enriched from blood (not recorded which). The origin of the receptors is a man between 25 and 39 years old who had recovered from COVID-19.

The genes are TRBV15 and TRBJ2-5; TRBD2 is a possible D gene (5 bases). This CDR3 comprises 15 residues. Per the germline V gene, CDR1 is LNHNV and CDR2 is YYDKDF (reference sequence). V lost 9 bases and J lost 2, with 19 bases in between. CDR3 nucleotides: TGTGCCACGTTGGGTCTTTCCGGGGAGCAAGAGACCCAGTACTTC. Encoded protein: CATLGLSGEQETQYF. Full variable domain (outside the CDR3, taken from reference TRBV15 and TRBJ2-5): DAMVIQNPRYQVTQFGKPVTLSCSQTLNHNVMYWYQQKSSQAPKLLFHYYDKDFNNEADTPDNFQSRRPNTSFCFLDIRSPGLGDTAMYLCATLGLSGEQETQYFGPGTRLLVL.

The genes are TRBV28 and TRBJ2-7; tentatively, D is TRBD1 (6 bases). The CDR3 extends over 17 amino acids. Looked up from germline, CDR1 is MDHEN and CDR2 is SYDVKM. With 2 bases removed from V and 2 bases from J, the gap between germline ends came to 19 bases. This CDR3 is CASSLTGLGPPTYEQYF. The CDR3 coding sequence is TGTGCCAGCAGTTTAACAGGGCTCGGTCCCCCAACCTACGAGCAGTACTTC.

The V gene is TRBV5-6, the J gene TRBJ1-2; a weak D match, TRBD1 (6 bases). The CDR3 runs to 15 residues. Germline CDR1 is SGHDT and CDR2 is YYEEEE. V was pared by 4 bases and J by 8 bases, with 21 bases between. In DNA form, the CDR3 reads TGTGCCAGCAGCCTTCAGCTTGCGGGGGCTACCGGCTACACCTTC. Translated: CASSLQLAGATGYTF.

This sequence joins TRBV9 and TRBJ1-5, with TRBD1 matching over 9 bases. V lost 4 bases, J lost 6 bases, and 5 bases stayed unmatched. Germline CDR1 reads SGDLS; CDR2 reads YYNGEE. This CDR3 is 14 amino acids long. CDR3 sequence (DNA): TGTGCCAGCAGCTCGGGACAGGGCGGTCAGCCCCAGCATTTT. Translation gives CASSSGQGGQPQHF.

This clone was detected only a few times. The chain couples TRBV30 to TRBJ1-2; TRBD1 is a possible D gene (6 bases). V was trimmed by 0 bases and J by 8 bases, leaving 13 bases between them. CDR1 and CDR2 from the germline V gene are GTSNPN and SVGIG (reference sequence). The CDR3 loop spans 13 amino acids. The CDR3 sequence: CAWSVRGADGYTF. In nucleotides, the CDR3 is TGTGCCTGGAGTGTACGGGGGGCGGACGGCTACACCTTC.

The CDR3 nucleotides read TGTGCCAGCAGCTTATACAGCTACACTGAAGCTTTCTTT. Its translation: CASSLYSYTEAFF. This rearrangement joins TRBV11-3 to TRBJ1-1; D call uncertain. Trimming took 2 bases from V and 3 from J, leaving 7 bases between them. CDR3 length equals 13 residues. Germline-derived CDR1 and CDR2 are SGHNT and YENEEA.

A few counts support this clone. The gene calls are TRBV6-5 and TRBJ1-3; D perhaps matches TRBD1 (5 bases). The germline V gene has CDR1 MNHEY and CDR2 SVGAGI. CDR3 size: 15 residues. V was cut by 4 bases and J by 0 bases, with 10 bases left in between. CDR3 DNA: TGTGCCAGCAGTTTCACAGGCCTCTCTGGAAACACCATATATTTT. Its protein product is CASSFTGLSGNTIYF.

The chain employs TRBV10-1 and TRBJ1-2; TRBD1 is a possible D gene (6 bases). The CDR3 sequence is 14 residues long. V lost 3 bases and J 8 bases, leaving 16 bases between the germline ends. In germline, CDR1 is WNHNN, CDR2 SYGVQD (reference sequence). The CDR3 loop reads CASSDVRQAKGYTF. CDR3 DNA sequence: TGCGCCAGCAGTGACGTGAGACAGGCGAAGGGCTACACCTTC.

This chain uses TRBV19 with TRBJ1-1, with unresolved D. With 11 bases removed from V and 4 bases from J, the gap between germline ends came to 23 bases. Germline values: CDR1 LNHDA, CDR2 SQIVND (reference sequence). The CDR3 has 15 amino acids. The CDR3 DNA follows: TGTGCCGTTAACGGTCGGCGGGGTCTCTGCACTGAAGCTTTCTTT. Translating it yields CAVNGRRGLCTEAFF.

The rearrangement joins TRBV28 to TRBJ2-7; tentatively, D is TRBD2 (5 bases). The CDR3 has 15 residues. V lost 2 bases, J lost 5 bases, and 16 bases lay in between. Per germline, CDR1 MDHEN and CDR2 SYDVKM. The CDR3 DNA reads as TGTGCCAGCAGTTTACTCGTAGCTCGAGCGGACGAGCAGTACTTC. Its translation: CASSLLVARADEQYF.

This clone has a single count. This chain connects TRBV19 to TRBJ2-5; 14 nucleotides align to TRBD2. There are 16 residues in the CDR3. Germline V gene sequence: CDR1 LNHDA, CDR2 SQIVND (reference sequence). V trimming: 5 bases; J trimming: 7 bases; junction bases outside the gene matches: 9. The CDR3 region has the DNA TGTGCCAGTAGTGCTAGACTAGCGGGAGGGCCTGGGACCCAGTACTTC. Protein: CASSARLAGGPGTQYF. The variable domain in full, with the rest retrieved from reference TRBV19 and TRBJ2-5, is DGGITQSPKYLFRKEGQNVTLSCEQNLNHDAMYWYRQDPGQGLRLIYYSQIVNDFQKGDIAEGYSVSREKKESFPLTVTSAQKNPTAFYLCASSARLAGGPGTQYFGPGTRLLVL.

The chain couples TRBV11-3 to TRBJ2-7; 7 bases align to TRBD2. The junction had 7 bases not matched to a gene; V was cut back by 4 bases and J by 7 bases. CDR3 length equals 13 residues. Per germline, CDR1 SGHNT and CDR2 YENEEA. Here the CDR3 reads CASSYTVGREQYF. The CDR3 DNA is TGTGCCAGCAGCTACACGGTCGGGAGGGAGCAGTACTTC.